The TCR beta chain under discussion was sequenced for a study of blood T cell repertoires in COVID-19. Libraries were prepared by immunoSEQ multiplex PCR; TCRdb keeps only in-frame clonotypes and omits some of them. The sample has about 330,000 clones, roughly 88% seen once; the top ten hold approximately 4%. This CDR3 comprises 15 residues. Trimming shortened V by 1 base and J by 0 bases, and 9 bases separated the two germline ends. Germline V gives CDR1 MNHEY, CDR2 SMNVEV (reference sequence). The genes are TRBV27 and TRBJ1-1; a weak D match, TRBD1 (6 bases). Sequencing was carried out using peripheral blood. This sequence was found in a woman aged 45-60 years with active or convalescent COVID-19. The CDR3 sequence: CASSLLTGLNTEAFF. In nucleotides, the CDR3 is TGTGCCAGCAGTTTATTGACAGGACTGAACACTGAAGCTTTCTTT.